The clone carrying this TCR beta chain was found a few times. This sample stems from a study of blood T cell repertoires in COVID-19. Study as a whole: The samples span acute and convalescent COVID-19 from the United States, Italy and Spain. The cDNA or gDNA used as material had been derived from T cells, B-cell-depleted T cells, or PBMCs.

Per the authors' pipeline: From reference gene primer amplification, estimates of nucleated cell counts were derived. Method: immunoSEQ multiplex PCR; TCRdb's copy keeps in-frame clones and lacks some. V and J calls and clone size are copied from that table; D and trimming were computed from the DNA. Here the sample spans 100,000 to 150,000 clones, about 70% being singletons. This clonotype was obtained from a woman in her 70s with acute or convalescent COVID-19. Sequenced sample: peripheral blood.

This CDR3 reads CASSQDGTGLDEQFF. CDR3 nucleotide sequence: TGTGCCAGCAGCCAAGACGGGACAGGGTTGGATGAGCAGTTCTTC. The genes are TRBV14 and TRBJ2-1, with 9 bases fitting TRBD1. The germline gives CDR1 SGHDN, CDR2 FVKESK. This CDR3 region has 15 residues. Germline trimming cut 0 bases from V and 8 bases from J; bases unmatched to any gene: 5.